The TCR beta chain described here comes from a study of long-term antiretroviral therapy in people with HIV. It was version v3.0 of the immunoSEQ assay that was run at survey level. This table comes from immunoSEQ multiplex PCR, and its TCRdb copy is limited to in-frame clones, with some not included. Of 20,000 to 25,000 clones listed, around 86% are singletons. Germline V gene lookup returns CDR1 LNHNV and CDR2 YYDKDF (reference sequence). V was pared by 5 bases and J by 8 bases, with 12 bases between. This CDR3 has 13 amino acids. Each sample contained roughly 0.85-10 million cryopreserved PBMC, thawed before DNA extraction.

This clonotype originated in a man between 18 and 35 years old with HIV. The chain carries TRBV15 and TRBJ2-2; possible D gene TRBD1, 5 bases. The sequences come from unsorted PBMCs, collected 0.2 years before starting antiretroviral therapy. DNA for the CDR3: TGTGCCACCAGCGTCCTAGGGGTGGGGGAGCTGTTTTTT. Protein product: CATSVLGVGELFF.